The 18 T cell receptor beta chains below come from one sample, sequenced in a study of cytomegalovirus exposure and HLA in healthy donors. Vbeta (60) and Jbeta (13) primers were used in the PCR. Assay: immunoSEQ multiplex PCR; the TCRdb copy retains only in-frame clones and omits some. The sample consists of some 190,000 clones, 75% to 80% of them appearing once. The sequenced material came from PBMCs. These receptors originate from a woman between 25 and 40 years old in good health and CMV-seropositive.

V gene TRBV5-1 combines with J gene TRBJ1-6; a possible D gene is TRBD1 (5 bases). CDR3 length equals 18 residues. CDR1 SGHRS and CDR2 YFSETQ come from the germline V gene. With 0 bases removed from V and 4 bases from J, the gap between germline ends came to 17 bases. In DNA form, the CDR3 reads TGCGCCAGCAGCTTGGTTACAGGAGATCTAAATTATAATTCACCCCTCCACTTT. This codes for CASSLVTGDLNYNSPLHF. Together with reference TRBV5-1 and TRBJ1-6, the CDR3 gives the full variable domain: KAGVTQTPRYLIKTRGQQVTLSCSPISGHRSVSWYQQTPGQGLQFLFEYFSETQRNKGNFPGRFSGRQFSNSRSEMNVSTLELGDSALYLCASSLVTGDLNYNSPLHFGNGTRLTVT.

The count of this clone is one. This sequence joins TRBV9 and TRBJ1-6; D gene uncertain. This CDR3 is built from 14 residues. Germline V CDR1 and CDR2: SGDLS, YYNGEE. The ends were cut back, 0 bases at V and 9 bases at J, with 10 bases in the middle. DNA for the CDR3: TGTGCCAGCAGCGTAGGGTCGGAGACTTCACCCCTCCACTTT. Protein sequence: CASSVGSETSPLHF.

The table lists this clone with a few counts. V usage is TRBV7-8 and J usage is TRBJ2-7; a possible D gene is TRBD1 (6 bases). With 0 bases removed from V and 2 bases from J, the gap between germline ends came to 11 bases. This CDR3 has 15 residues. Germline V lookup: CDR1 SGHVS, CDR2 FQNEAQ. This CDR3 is CASSLAGAGTYEQYF. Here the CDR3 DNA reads TGTGCCAGCAGCTTAGCGGGGGCAGGGACCTACGAGCAGTACTTC.

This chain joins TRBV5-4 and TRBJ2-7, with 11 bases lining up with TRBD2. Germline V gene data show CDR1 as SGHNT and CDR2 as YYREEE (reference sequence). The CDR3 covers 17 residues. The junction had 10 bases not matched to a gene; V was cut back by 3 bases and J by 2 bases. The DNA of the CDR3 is TGTGCCAGCAGCTCATTGAGGACTAGCGGGCGAACCTACGAGCAGTACTTC. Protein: CASSSLRTSGRTYEQYF.

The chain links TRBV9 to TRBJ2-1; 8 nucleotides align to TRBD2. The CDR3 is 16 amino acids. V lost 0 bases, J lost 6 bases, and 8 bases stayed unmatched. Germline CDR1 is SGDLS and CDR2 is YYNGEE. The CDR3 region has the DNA TGTGCCAGCAGCGTAGGTACGGGGGGGGCCGCCAATGAGCAGTTCTTC. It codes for CASSVGTGGAANEQFF.

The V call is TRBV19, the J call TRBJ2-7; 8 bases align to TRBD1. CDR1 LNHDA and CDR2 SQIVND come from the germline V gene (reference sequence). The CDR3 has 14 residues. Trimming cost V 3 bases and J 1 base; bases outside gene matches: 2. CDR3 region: CASSIGQGSYEQYF. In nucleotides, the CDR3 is TGTGCCAGTAGTATCGGACAGGGTTCCTACGAGCAGTACTTC.

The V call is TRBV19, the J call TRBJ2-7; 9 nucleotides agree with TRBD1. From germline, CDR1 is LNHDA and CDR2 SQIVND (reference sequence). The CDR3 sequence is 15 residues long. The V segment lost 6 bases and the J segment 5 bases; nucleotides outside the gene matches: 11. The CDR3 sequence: CASSSPGQGNDEQYF. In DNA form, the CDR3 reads TGTGCCAGTAGCTCCCCGGGACAGGGTAACGACGAGCAGTACTTC.

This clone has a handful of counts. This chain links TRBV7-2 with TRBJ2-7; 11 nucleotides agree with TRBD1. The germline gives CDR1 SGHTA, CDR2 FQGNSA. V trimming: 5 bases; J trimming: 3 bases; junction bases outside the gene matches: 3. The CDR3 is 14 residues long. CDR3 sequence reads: CASSHGTGGYEQYF. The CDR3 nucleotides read TGTGCCAGCAGCCACGGGACAGGGGGCTACGAGCAGTACTTC.

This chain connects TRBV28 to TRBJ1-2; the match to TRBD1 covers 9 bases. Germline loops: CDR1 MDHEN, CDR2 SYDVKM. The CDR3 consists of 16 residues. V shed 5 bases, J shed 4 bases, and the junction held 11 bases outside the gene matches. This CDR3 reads CASSPHRGRVFYGYTF. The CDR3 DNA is TGTGCCAGCAGTCCCCACAGGGGGCGGGTTTTCTATGGCTACACCTTC.

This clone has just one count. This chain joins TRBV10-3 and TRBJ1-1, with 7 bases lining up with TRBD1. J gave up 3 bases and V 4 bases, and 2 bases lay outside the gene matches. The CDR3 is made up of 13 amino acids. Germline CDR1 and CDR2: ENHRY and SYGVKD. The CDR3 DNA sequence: TGTGCCATCAGTGGGGGACAGTACACTGAAGCTTTCTTT. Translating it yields CAISGGQYTEAFF.

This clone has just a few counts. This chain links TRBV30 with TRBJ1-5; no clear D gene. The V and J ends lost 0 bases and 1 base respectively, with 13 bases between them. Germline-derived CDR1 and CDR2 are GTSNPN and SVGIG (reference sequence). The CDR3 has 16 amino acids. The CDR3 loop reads CAWSVRGLRSNQPQHF. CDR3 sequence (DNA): TGTGCCTGGAGTGTACGGGGTCTCCGGAGCAATCAGCCCCAGCATTTT.

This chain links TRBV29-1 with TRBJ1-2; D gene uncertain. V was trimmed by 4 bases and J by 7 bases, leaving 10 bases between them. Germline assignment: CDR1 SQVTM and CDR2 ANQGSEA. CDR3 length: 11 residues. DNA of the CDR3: TGCAGCGTTGTCGGAGAGTCTGGCTACACCTTC. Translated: CSVVGESGYTF.

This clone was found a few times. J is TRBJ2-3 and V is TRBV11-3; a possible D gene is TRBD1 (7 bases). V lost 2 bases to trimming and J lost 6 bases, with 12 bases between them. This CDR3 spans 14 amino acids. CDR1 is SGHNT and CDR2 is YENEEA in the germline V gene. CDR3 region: CASSLRGLADTQYF. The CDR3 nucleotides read TGTGCCAGCAGCTTAAGGGGGCTAGCGGATACGCAGTATTTT.

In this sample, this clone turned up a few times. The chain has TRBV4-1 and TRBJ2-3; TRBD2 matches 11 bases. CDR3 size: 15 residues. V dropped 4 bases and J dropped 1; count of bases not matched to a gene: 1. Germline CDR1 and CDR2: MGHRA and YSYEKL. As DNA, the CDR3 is TGCGCCAGCAGCCGACTAGCGGGGCGCACAGATACGCAGTATTTT. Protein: CASSRLAGRTDTQYF.

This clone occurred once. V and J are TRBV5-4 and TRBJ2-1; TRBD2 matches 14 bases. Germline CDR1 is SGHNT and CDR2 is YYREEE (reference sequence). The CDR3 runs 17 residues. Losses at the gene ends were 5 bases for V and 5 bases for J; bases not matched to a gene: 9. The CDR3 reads CASRFGLAGGPDNEQFF. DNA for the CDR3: TGTGCCAGCAGATTCGGACTAGCGGGAGGCCCAGACAATGAGCAGTTCTTC.

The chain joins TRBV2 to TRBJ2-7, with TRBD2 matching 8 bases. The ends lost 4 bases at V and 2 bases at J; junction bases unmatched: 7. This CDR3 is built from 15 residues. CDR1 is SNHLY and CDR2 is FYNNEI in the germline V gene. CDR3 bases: TGTGCCAGCAGTGTGGGTCTAGCGGGCACCTACGAGCAGTACTTC. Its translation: CASSVGLAGTYEQYF.

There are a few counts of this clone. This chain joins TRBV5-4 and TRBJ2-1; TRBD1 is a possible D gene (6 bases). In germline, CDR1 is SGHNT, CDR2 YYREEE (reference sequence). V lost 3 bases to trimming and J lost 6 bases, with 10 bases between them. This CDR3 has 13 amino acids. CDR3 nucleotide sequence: TGTGCCAGCAGCTCACAGGGTTTCAATGAGCAGTTCTTC. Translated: CASSSQGFNEQFF. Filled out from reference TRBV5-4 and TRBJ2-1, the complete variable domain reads ETGVTQSPTHLIKTRGQQVTLRCSSQSGHNTVSWYQQALGQGPQFIFQYYREEENGRGNFPPRFSGLQFPNYSSELNVNALELDDSALYLCASSSQGFNEQFFGPGTRLTVL.

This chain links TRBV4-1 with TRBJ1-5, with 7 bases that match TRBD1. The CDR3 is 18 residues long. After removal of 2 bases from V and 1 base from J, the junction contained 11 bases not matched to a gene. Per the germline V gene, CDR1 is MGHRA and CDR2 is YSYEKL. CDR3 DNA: TGCGCCAGCAGCCAACTCCCCAGGGGGTTATCGAGCAATCAGCCCCAGCATTTT. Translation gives CASSQLPRGLSSNQPQHF.